These T cell receptor beta chains were read from a single sample in a study of neoadjuvant anti-PD-1 for oral cavity cancer. Produced via immunoSEQ multiplex PCR; TCRdb's table is partial and in-frame only. The sample yields 60,000 to 80,000 clones, 65% to 80% seen once. Here the sequenced sample was PBMCs, taken before nivolumab (anti-PD-1) treatment. These receptors were taken from a person aged 40 to 85 with oral cavity squamous cell carcinoma. Both conserved end residues are part of each CDR3. D genes are given only for firm matches. The size field is filled for only some rows; it gives once, few, many or a size class.

D gene: TRBD1; V gene: TRBV28; J gene: TRBJ2-5; clone size: -; CDR3 protein: CASSFGTGQGDF; CDR3 DNA: TGTGCCAGCAGTTTTGGAACAGGACAGGGTGACTTC
D gene: -; V gene: TRBV5-1; J gene: TRBJ2-1; clone size: once; CDR3 protein: CASSRRDADNEQFF; CDR3 DNA: TGCGCCAGCAGCCGCCGGGACGCCGACAATGAGCAGTTCTTC
D gene: -; V gene: TRBV11-2; J gene: TRBJ1-6; clone size: -; CDR3 protein: CASSLDTLQGSPLHF; CDR3 DNA: TGTGCCAGCAGCTTAGATACGTTACAGGGTTCACCCCTCCACTTT
D gene: TRBD2; V gene: TRBV7-7; J gene: TRBJ2-2; clone size: -; CDR3 protein: CASSLFSSGRSETGELFF; CDR3 DNA: TGTGCTAGCAGCTTATTCTCTAGCGGGAGGTCGGAAACCGGGGAGCTGTTTTTT
D gene: TRBD1; V gene: TRBV5-1; J gene: TRBJ1-4; clone size: once; CDR3 protein: CASSLVGPGGPTNEKLFF; CDR3 DNA: TGCGCCAGCAGCTTGGTAGGGCCAGGGGGTCCAACTAATGAAAAACTGTTTTTT
D gene: -; V gene: TRBV28; J gene: TRBJ2-7; clone size: few; CDR3 protein: CASRGQIYEQYF; CDR3 DNA: TGTGCCAGCAGGGGACAAATTTACGAGCAGTACTTC
D gene: TRBD1; V gene: TRBV15; J gene: TRBJ1-6; clone size: -; CDR3 protein: CATSNQGDSPLHF; CDR3 DNA: TGTGCCACCAGCAATCAGGGGGATTCACCCCTCCACTTT
D gene: -; V gene: TRBV19; J gene: TRBJ1-6; clone size: -; CDR3 protein: CASSIGPANSPLHF; CDR3 DNA: TGTGCCAGTAGTATCGGGCCAGCGAATTCACCCCTCCACTTT
D gene: -; V gene: TRBV25-1; J gene: TRBJ2-7; clone size: -; CDR3 protein: CASSEWAGSYEQYF; CDR3 DNA: TGTGCCAGCAGTGAATGGGCAGGTTCCTACGAGCAGTACTTC
D gene: -; V gene: TRBV7-3; J gene: TRBJ1-1; clone size: -; CDR3 protein: CASKPLWTEKAFF; CDR3 DNA: TGTGCCAGTAAGCCCCTGTGGACAGAAAAAGCTTTCTTT
D gene: TRBD2; V gene: TRBV10-2; J gene: TRBJ2-7; clone size: -; CDR3 protein: CASSWTSGIDEQYF; CDR3 DNA: TGCGCCAGCAGCTGGACTAGCGGGATCGACGAGCAGTACTTC
D gene: -; V gene: TRBV2; J gene: TRBJ1-2; clone size: -; CDR3 protein: CASTHDRGFGYTF; CDR3 DNA: TGTGCCAGCACGCACGACAGAGGGTTTGGCTACACCTTC
D gene: -; V gene: TRBV5-4; J gene: TRBJ1-1; clone size: once; CDR3 protein: CASSSQHTWEAFF; CDR3 DNA: TGTGCCAGCAGCTCCCAACATACCTGGGAAGCTTTCTTT
D gene: -; V gene: TRBV5-4; J gene: TRBJ1-6; clone size: -; CDR3 protein: CASSLGGLVSSPLHF; CDR3 DNA: TGTGCCAGCAGCTTGGGGGGGCTTGTGAGTTCACCCCTCCACTTT
D gene: TRBD1; V gene: TRBV7-8; J gene: TRBJ1-2; clone size: -; CDR3 protein: CASSPAATGGNYGYTF; CDR3 DNA: TGTGCCAGCAGCCCGGCGGCGACAGGGGGGAACTATGGCTACACCTTC
D gene: TRBD2; V gene: TRBV29-1; J gene: TRBJ2-3; clone size: -; CDR3 protein: CSVDRGVGTDTQYF; CDR3 DNA: TGCAGCGTTGATCGGGGGGTGGGCACAGATACGCAGTATTTT
D gene: -; V gene: TRBV29-1; J gene: TRBJ2-2; clone size: -; CDR3 protein: CSAYEGTGELFF; CDR3 DNA: TGCAGCGCCTACGAGGGGACCGGGGAGCTGTTTTTT
D gene: -; V gene: TRBV5-1; J gene: TRBJ2-2; clone size: once; CDR3 protein: CASSPRAGRNTGELFF; CDR3 DNA: TGCGCCAGCAGCCCCCGGGCGGGGCGGAACACCGGGGAGCTGTTTTTT
D gene: -; V gene: TRBV19; J gene: TRBJ1-3; clone size: once; CDR3 protein: CASSTGGKAGNTIYF; CDR3 DNA: TGTGCCAGTAGTACAGGCGGCAAGGCTGGAAACACCATATATTTT
D gene: -; V gene: TRBV30; J gene: TRBJ1-6; clone size: -; CDR3 protein: CAWTQSPFVHQGTNSPLHF; CDR3 DNA: TGTGCCTGGACTCAGTCGCCATTTGTCCACCAGGGCACAAATTCACCCCTCCACTTT
D gene: -; V gene: TRBV7-6; J gene: TRBJ1-4; clone size: -; CDR3 protein: CASSLKQPGNEKLFF; CDR3 DNA: TGTGCCAGCAGCTTAAAGCAGCCGGGAAATGAAAAACTGTTTTTT
D gene: -; V gene: TRBV19; J gene: TRBJ1-5; clone size: -; CDR3 protein: CASSIDRNRGGQPQHF; CDR3 DNA: TGTGCCAGTAGTATAGATAGGAATCGAGGAGGACAGCCCCAGCATTTT